The 11 T cell receptor beta chains listed next were all sequenced from one sample in a study of Graves' ophthalmopathy and Graves' hyperthyroidism. RNA served as the template for amplifying TCR beta CDR3 regions. Investigators did first-round RT-PCR with HTBI primers, then second-round multiplex PCR. TCRdb processed the multiplex PCR reads anew with MiXCR; each CDR3 protein has one entry. The sample has roughly 600,000 distinct CDR3 sequences, roughly 40% seen once. Sequenced material: peripheral blood or thyroid tissue (not recorded which). All receptors derive from an adult man with Graves' hyperthyroidism.

Many counts were recorded for this clonotype. The chain carries TRBV4-2 and TRBJ2-7; D perhaps matches TRBD1 (6 bases). Germline loops: CDR1 LGHNA, CDR2 YNFKEQ. With 2 bases removed from V and 7 bases from J, the gap between germline ends came to 6 bases. CDR3 length: 11 residues. The CDR3 DNA sequence: TGTGCCAGCAGCCAAAGGGGGGAGCAGTACTTC. This sequence encodes CASSQRGEQYF.

The V call is TRBV10-3, the J call TRBJ1-6; 8 bases align to TRBD1. J gave up 7 bases and V 8 bases, and 7 bases lay outside the gene matches. Germline V CDR1 and CDR2: ENHRY, SYGVKD. There are 14 residues in the CDR3. The CDR3 protein is CAIGGTGENSPLHF. CDR3 sequence (DNA): TGTGCCATCGGGGGGACAGGCGAGAATTCACCCCTCCACTTT.

The chain recombines TRBV7-2 with TRBJ2-5; perhaps TRBD2 as D (5 bases). This CDR3 region has 15 residues. V lost 5 bases and J 5 bases, leaving 18 bases between the germline ends. In germline, CDR1 is SGHTA, CDR2 FQGNSA. The CDR3 nucleotides read TGTGCCAGCAGCCCGAGGGCCCGGGTAGCGGAGACCCAGTACTTC. This encodes CASSPRARVAETQYF. Together with reference TRBV7-2 and TRBJ2-5, the CDR3 gives the full variable domain: GAGVSQSPSNKVTEKGKDVELRCDPISGHTALYWYRQSLGQGLEFLIYFQGNSAPDKSGLPSDRFSAERTGGSVSTLTIQRTQQEDSAVYLCASSPRARVAETQYFGPGTRLLVL.

The rearrangement uses TRBV27 and TRBJ1-5; D is perhaps TRBD1 (5 bases). With 3 bases removed from V and 7 bases from J, the gap between germline ends came to 16 bases. The CDR3 sequence is 15 residues long. CDR1 is MNHEY, CDR2 SMNVEV, per germline (reference sequence). This chain's CDR3 is CASSLEGRAGQPQHF. CDR3 in DNA: TGTGCCAGCAGTTTGGAGGGCAGGGCGGGACAGCCCCAGCATTTT.

As regards this clonotype: A much larger clone sits a single nucleotide away, making a read error possible. The chain recombines TRBV12-3 or TRBV12-4 with TRBJ1-2; weak D call: TRBD1 (5 bases). This CDR3 has 15 amino acids. The CDR3 is CASALGGAGVYGYAF. The CDR3, as DNA: TGTGCTAGTGCCCTCGGTGGGGCTGGCGTCTATGGCTACGCCTTC.

J is TRBJ1-3 and V is TRBV10-2; D ambiguous. V was pared by 6 bases and J by 0 bases, with 21 bases between. This CDR3 region has 18 residues. CDR1 is WSHSY and CDR2 is SAAADI in the germline V gene. The CDR3 DNA sequence: TGCGCCAGCAGAGGCTGGGGAAACAGAGGGTCCTCTGGAAACACCATATATTTT. Protein: CASRGWGNRGSSGNTIYF.

This CDR3 reads CASSMGQGWTGELFF. DNA for the CDR3: TGTGCCAGCAGCATGGGACAGGGATGGACCGGGGAGCTGTTTTTT. V is TRBV6-1 and J is TRBJ2-2; 9 nucleotides match TRBD1. The CDR3 runs to 15 residues. Germline V gene sequence: CDR1 MNHNS, CDR2 SASEGT. The V and J ends lost 6 bases and 5 bases, in that order; junction bases with no gene match: 7.

The chain recombines TRBV18 with TRBJ1-1; no clear D gene. CDR3 length equals 14 residues. With 2 bases removed from V and 1 base from J, the gap between germline ends came to 8 bases. CDR1 is KGHSH, CDR2 LQKENI, per germline. DNA for the CDR3: TGTGCCAGCTCACCAATCGGGTCGAACACTGAAGCTTTCTTT. Its protein product is CASSPIGSNTEAFF.

Ten or more counts support this clonotype. The chain recombines TRBV20-1 with TRBJ1-1; 8 nucleotides match TRBD1. Germline lookup yields CDR1 DFQATT and CDR2 SNEGSKA (reference sequence). J lost 1 base, V lost 2 bases, and 3 bases had no gene match. This CDR3 has 14 residues. CDR3 sequence: CSARQGARNTEAFF. In DNA, the CDR3 is TGCAGTGCTAGACAGGGGGCCAGGAACACTGAAGCTTTCTTT.

There are many counts of this clonotype. The V gene is TRBV9, the J gene TRBJ2-5, with D unclear. CDR1 is SGDLS and CDR2 is YYNGEE in the germline V gene. V lost 3 bases and J 0 bases, leaving 9 bases between the germline ends. The CDR3 covers 14 residues. The chain's CDR3 is CASSASGHQETQYF. CDR3 DNA: TGTGCCAGCAGCGCCTCCGGTCACCAAGAGACCCAGTACTTC.

Turning to this clonotype: The conserved phenylalanine or tryptophan normally closing the CDR3 is absent here, so this likely arose from a read error. The chain recombines TRBV10-3 with TRBJ2-7; 9 bases match TRBD1. V shed 11 bases and J 0 bases; nucleotides not matched to a gene: 8. Germline V gene data show CDR1 as ENHRY and CDR2 as SYGVKD. The CDR3 covers 14 residues. The CDR3 region is CALQQGASSYEQYL. In nucleotides, the CDR3 is TGTGCCTTACAACAGGGGGCGAGCTCCTACGAGCAGTACCTC.